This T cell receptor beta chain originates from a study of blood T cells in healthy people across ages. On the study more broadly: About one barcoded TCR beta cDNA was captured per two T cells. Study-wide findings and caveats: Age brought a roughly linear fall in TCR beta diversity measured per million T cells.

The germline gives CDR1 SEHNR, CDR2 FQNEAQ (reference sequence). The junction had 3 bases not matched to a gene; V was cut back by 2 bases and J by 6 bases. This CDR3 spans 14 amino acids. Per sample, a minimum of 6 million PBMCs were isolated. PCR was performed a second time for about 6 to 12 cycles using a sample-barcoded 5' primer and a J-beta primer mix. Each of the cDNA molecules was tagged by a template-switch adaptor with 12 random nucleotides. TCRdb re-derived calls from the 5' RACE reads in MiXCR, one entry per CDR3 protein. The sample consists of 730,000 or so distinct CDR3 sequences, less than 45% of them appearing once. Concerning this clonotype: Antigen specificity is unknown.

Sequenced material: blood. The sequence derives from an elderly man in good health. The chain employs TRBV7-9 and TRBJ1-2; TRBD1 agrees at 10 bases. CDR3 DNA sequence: TGTGCCAGCAGCTTACTGGGACAGGGGAATGGCTACACCTTC. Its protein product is CASSLLGQGNGYTF.